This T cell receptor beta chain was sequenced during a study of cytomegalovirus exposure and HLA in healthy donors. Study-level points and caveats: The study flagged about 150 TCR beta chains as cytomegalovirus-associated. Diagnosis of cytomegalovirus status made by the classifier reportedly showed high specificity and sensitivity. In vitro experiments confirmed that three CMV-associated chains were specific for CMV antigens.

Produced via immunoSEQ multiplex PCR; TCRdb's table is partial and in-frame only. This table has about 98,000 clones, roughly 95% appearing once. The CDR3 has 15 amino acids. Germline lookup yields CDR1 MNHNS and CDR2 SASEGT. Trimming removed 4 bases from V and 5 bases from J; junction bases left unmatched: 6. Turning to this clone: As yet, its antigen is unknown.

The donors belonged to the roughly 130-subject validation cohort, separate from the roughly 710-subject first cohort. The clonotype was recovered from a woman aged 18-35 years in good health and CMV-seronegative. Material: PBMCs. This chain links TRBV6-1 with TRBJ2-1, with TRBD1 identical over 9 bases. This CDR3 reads CASSARGTGNNEQFF. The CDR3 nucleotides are TGTGCCAGCAGTGCTCGCGGGACAGGGAACAATGAGCAGTTCTTC.